Following are 15 T cell receptor beta chains from one sample sequenced in a study of blood T cell repertoires in COVID-19. Sequencing used immunoSEQ multiplex PCR; TCRdb keeps in-frame clones, though not all of them. Of 300,000 or so clones in the sample, about 87% were seen once. The sequenced sample consisted of peripheral blood. The receptor set was obtained from a woman aged 50 to 60 who had recovered from COVID-19.

The chain couples TRBV2 to TRBJ2-7; D is unclear. Germline values: CDR1 SNHLY, CDR2 FYNNEI. There are 12 residues in the CDR3. V lost 7 bases, J lost 5 bases, and 12 bases lay in between. DNA of the CDR3: TGTGCCAGCACTGCCCTGGGCGACGAGCAGTACTTC. Protein product: CASTALGDEQYF.

The chain carries TRBV28 and TRBJ1-1; TRBD1 matches at 7 bases. Germline V gene lookup returns CDR1 MDHEN and CDR2 SYDVKM. V was clipped by 5 bases and J by 3 bases; unmatched bases: 9. The CDR3 sequence is 15 residues long. The CDR3 coding sequence is TGTGCCAGCAGTCCCGGGATCAGGGGGTACACTGAAGCTTTCTTT. Its translation is CASSPGIRGYTEAFF.

V usage is TRBV9 and J usage is TRBJ2-1; TRBD1 aligns across 8 bases. V was clipped by 4 bases and J by 4 bases; unmatched bases: 13. CDR1 and CDR2 from the germline V gene are SGDLS and YYNGEE. The CDR3 has 17 amino acids. The CDR3 spells CASSPRQGAQGYNEQFF. The CDR3 DNA reads TGTGCCAGCAGCCCGCGCCAGGGGGCCCAAGGTTACAATGAGCAGTTCTTC.

The gene calls are TRBV28 and TRBJ1-1; TRBD1 might be the D (5 bases). Trimming removed 7 bases from V and 4 bases from J, with 16 bases in between. The germline CDR1 and CDR2 sequences are MDHEN and SYDVKM. This CDR3 has 14 residues. The CDR3 nucleotides read TGTGCCAGCATCTGGGGAGGGGAAGCCACTGAAGCTTTCTTT. Translating gives CASIWGGEATEAFF.

This clone has only a few counts. This chain links TRBV6-5 with TRBJ1-6; D gene ambiguous. V was pared by 2 bases and J by 10 bases, with 6 bases between. Per the germline V gene, CDR1 is MNHEY and CDR2 is SVGAGI. The length of the CDR3 is 12 residues. The CDR3 bases are TGTGCCAGCAGTTACGCTCGGTCACCCCTCCACTTT. Translated: CASSYARSPLHF.

V usage is TRBV27 and J usage is TRBJ1-2; possible D gene TRBD1, 5 bases. Germline-derived CDR1 and CDR2 are MNHEY and SMNVEV (reference sequence). This CDR3 is built from 18 residues. V was pared by 6 bases and J by 3 bases, with 26 bases between. CDR3 amino acids: CASSRLGFAPSGDYGYTF. As DNA, the CDR3 is TGTGCCAGCAGCCGACTTGGATTTGCGCCGTCGGGGGACTATGGCTACACCTTC.

This chain links TRBV28 with TRBJ1-2; TRBD1 is a possible D gene (5 bases). CDR1 MDHEN and CDR2 SYDVKM come from the germline V gene. The CDR3 length is 14 residues. The V end lost 3 bases, the J end lost 4 bases, and 12 bases lay between the germline ends. CDR3 region: CASSFGASSYGYTF. The CDR3 nucleotides are TGTGCCAGCAGTTTTGGGGCTTCGAGCTATGGCTACACCTTC.

The chain is built from TRBV5-6 and TRBJ2-7, with unresolved D. V lost 2 bases, J lost 7 bases, and 16 bases lay in between. There are 14 residues in the CDR3. Germline V gene data show CDR1 as SGHDT and CDR2 as YYEEEE. For the CDR3, the DNA is TGTGCCAGCAGCTTCTCTAGACCCTCGGGTGAGCAGTACTTC. Its translation is CASSFSRPSGEQYF.

V gene TRBV7-6 combines with J gene TRBJ2-7; TRBD1 might be the D (6 bases). CDR3 length: 17 residues. The ends were cut back, 0 bases at V and 2 bases at J, with 17 bases in the middle. CDR1 and CDR2 (germline): SGHVS, FNYEAQ. DNA of the CDR3: TGTGCCAGCAGCTTAGCAGCGGTCAGGGGCGCACCCTACGAGCAGTACTTC. Amino acid sequence: CASSLAAVRGAPYEQYF.

The chain recombines TRBV3-1 (or the pseudogene TRBV3-2) with TRBJ1-2; 8 bases align to TRBD1. Per germline, CDR1 LGHDT and CDR2 YNNKEL (reference sequence). Losses at the gene ends were 3 bases for V and 8 bases for J; bases not matched to a gene: 8. This CDR3 comprises 14 residues. The CDR3 spells CASSHARQGAGYTF. In DNA form, the CDR3 reads TGTGCCAGCAGCCACGCCCGGCAGGGGGCCGGCTACACCTTC.

The CDR3 reads CASSPAGWGVNEQFF. The CDR3 DNA sequence: TGTGCCAGCAGCCCAGCGGGATGGGGGGTCAATGAGCAGTTCTTC. The chain combines TRBV13 with TRBJ2-1; 7 nucleotides line up with TRBD2. The CDR3 sequence is 15 residues long. The germline V gene encodes CDR1 PRHDT and CDR2 FYEKMQ (reference sequence). V lost 5 bases and J lost 6; bases outside the gene matches: 10.

This clone was picked up one time. This chain links TRBV11-1 with TRBJ1-1, with 7 bases identical to TRBD1. Germline V CDR1 and CDR2: SGHAT, FQDESV (reference sequence). Germline trimming cut 0 bases from V and 5 bases from J; bases unmatched to any gene: 3. The CDR3 length is 14 residues. CDR3 protein: CASSLAGGLTEAFF. DNA for the CDR3: TGTGCCAGCAGCTTAGCAGGGGGCTTGACTGAAGCTTTCTTT.

This rearrangement joins TRBV20-1 to TRBJ2-1; D is unclear. The V end was cut by 3 bases, the J end by 8 bases, with 14 bases between. This CDR3 has 13 amino acids. CDR1 and CDR2 from the germline V gene are DFQATT and SNEGSKA (reference sequence). The CDR3 is CSASGLVSDEQFF. The DNA of the CDR3 is TGCAGTGCTAGTGGGCTCGTATCCGATGAGCAGTTCTTC.

This sequence joins TRBV9 and TRBJ2-1; 9 bases line up with TRBD1. CDR1 SGDLS and CDR2 YYNGEE come from the germline V gene. Germline trimming cut 0 bases from V and 9 bases from J; bases unmatched to any gene: 7. CDR3 length equals 15 residues. The CDR3 here is CASSVGGTGWAEQFF. In DNA form, the CDR3 reads TGTGCCAGCAGCGTAGGAGGGACAGGGTGGGCTGAGCAGTTCTTC.

This chain joins TRBV6-5 and TRBJ1-6; no clear D gene. The CDR3 contains 13 residues. The V gene lost 0 bases and the J gene lost 9 bases, with 6 bases spanning the gap. The germline V gene has CDR1 MNHEY and CDR2 SVGAGI. CDR3 sequence: CASSYSHGSPLHF. In DNA form, the CDR3 reads TGTGCCAGCAGTTACTCGCACGGTTCACCCCTCCACTTT.